This TCR beta chain is drawn from a study of identical twins. Study-wide results and limits: When twins shared out-of-frame alpha sequences, those sequences had excess low generation probability.

Germline CDR1 DFQATT, CDR2 SNEGSKA (reference sequence). The V gene lost 1 base and the J gene lost 4 bases, with 23 bases spanning the gap. This CDR3 spans 18 amino acids. In the case of this clonotype: Its antigen is unidentified.

Each donor (without exception) was a healthy Caucasian. A single record per CDR3 protein comes from TCRdb applying MiXCR to the 5' RACE reads. Of some 1,600,000 distinct CDR3 sequences listed, under 35% are singletons. Sequenced input: cord blood. This sequence originates from a newborn girl in good health. J is TRBJ2-1 and V is TRBV20-1, with unresolved D. The CDR3 DNA is TGCAGTGCTAGAGGACCCCTCCTGGGTGAAGCTTCGTACAATGAGCAGTTCTTC. Protein product: CSARGPLLGEASYNEQFF.